This T cell receptor beta chain appears in the sequencing data of a study of T cells in Graves' hyperthyroidism and ophthalmopathy. Study-wide findings and caveats: Clonotypes that were expanded in thyroid above 0.001 mostly appeared in blood too. Ophthalmopathy could be told apart from stable hyperthyroidism with a 13 V-J model.

Worth noting for this clonotype: Its antigen is not identified.

Diagnoses were established using clinical symptoms, serum thyroxine and TRAb, thyroid ultrasound and orbital computed tomography. RNA transcripts provided the source from which TCR beta CDR3 regions were amplified. TCR CDR3 regions were first amplified by RT-PCR with HTBI primers. TCRdb reprocessed the multiplex PCR reads with MiXCR, giving one entry per CDR3 protein. The table lists roughly 510,000 distinct CDR3 sequences, about 45% of them singletons. CDR1 and CDR2 (germline): SGHTA, FQGTGA. This CDR3 region has 13 residues. Trimming shortened V by 5 bases and J by 8 bases, and 12 bases separated the two germline ends.

The TCR originated in an adult woman with Graves' disease, either hyperthyroidism or ophthalmopathy (not recorded which). The rearrangement uses TRBV7-3 and TRBJ2-2, with TRBD2 as a possible D gene (6 bases). Sequencing was done on a sample of peripheral blood or thyroid tissue (not recorded which). The CDR3: CASSPGTLGELFF. DNA for the CDR3: TGTGCCAGCAGCCCCGGGACTCTGGGGGAGCTGTTTTTT.